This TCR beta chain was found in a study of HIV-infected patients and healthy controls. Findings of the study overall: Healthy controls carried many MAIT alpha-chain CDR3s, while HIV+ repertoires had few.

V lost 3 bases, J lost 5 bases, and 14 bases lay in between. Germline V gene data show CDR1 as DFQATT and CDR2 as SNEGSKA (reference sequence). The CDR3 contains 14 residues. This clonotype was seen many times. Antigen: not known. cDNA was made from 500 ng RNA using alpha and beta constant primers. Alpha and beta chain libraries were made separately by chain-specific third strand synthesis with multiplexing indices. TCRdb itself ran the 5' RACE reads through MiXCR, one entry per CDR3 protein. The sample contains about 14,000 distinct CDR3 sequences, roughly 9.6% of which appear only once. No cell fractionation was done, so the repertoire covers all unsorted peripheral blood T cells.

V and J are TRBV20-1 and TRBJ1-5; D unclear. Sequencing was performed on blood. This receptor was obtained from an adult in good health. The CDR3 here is CSASDGLDHQPQHF. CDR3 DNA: TGCAGTGCTAGCGACGGACTGGACCATCAGCCCCAGCATTTT.